This T cell receptor (beta chain) was documented in a study of PD-1 blockade in classical Hodgkin lymphoma (TCRdb year 2020). In the study overall: Nivolumab dosing was 3 mg/kg intravenously every 2 weeks, continuing until either disease progression or unacceptable toxicity. A peripheral blood immune signature of response to PD-1 blockade in classical Hodgkin lymphoma was defined using TCR beta sequencing and CyTOF.

As to this clone: The target of this receptor is not known. No base qualities exist here, and no much larger clone lies one base off it.

In the paper's terms, the time point label means: cycle 4 day 1 (C4D1), after five to seven weeks of nivolumab. Every trial patient had relapsed following autologous stem cell transplantation, and prior brentuximab vedotin exposure was what differed among cohorts A, B and C. The trial cohort was composed of under 70 patients with relapsed/refractory classical Hodgkin lymphoma, for whom complete response, partial response or progressive disease was recorded as best overall response. In the multi-cohort phase II CheckMate 205 trial, trial patients received single-agent nivolumab. An independent review committee assessed best overall response using the 2007 International Working Group response criteria. PBMCs from the trial were collected at three points: immediately before nivolumab initiation (C1D1), and during therapy at cycle 2 day 1 and cycle 4 day 1. Peripheral blood was collected in 8 mL Vacutainer Cell Preparation Tubes, from which PBMCs were isolated by centrifugation and then cryopreserved.

The Qiagen DNeasy kit was used to extract genomic DNA from unsorted PBMCs and from the negatively selected CD4+ and CD8+ fractions. TCR beta CDR3 regions were amplified by immunoSEQ multiplex PCR using primers annealing to V and J segments. A synthetic immune receptor repertoire was used to minimize amplification bias, and any remaining bias was removed computationally after sequencing. Per the authors' processing: Repertoire diversity was quantified as the Shannon entropy index using custom Python scripts. Unsorted, CD4+ and CD8+ repertoires were examined separately, except in combined analyses, for which CD4+ and CD8+ sequences were merged in silico. A clone was considered expanded if an increase in frequency of at least 2-fold after treatment relative to C1D1 was found, and a pseudocount of 0.5 was applied to clones undetected at baseline. Clones with 0 or 1 copy at C1D1 were classified as singleton clones, and clones with 2 or more copies were classified as non-singleton clones. By matching protein sequences in sorted samples from the same patient, clones expanded in unsorted samples were annotated as CD4+, CD8+ or unknown. Wilcoxon tests were applied to paired samples to test diversity changes from C1D1 to C4D1. TCRdb's version of the immuneACCESS table is confined to in-frame rearrangements and falls short of the full clone set. An unresolved V gene accounts for under half of the shortfall where checked; the remainder is of unknown origin. V, J and clone size are taken as reported in that table, and D and trimming were inferred from the DNA itself. Present in this sample are more than 90,000 clones, roughly 78% of which were seen just once. 9.4% of the sample rests with the top ten.

Overall study outcomes, separate from this receptor: Patients starting nivolumab less than 1 year after ASCT had lower diversity and were excluded from later analyses to avoid confounding by immune reconstitution. The study was limited to a single clinical trial cohort, and causes of repertoire differences, possibly disease activity or prior therapy, remained undefined. Baseline TCR diversity was reported to be lower in newly diagnosed patients than in healthy donors, and even lower in relapsed/refractory patients. CD4+ but not CD8+ TCR diversity rose significantly by C4D1 (p=0.0027 vs p=0.16), most apparent in complete responders (p=0.02). Among trial patients, those achieving complete response had baseline diversity similar to that of newly diagnosed patients, while diversity was significantly lower in partial responders and progressors.

The sequence came from a human donor with classical Hodgkin lymphoma. The source was peripheral blood mononuclear cells (PBMCs), collected before the fourth cycle of nivolumab.

The DNA reads as follows: TGTGCCAGCAGCTATGGGGCGAACACCGGGGAGCTGTTTTTT. Its coded protein is CASSYGANTGELFF. The chain was built from TRBV5-6 and TRBJ2-2; no D gene call is confident. Spanning cysteine to phenylalanine, the CDR3 consists of 14 amino acids. The DNA shown is the 42-base CDR3, in frame from base 1. Via the germline V gene, CDR1 is SGHDT and CDR2 YYEEEE. Trimming takes 3 bases from V and 0 bases from J, and the germline ends sit 6 bases apart.